The 6 T cell receptor beta chains below come from one sample, sequenced in a study of long-term antiretroviral therapy in people with HIV. With survey level as its setting, the immunoSEQ assay was v3.0. The protocol was immunoSEQ multiplex PCR, while the TCRdb copy is restricted to in-frame clones and leaves out a portion. The sample shows approximately 34,000 clones, under 85% of them seen only once. The source material was unsorted PBMCs, sampled 1 year after starting antiretroviral therapy. Receptors originate from a young man with HIV.

The J gene is TRBJ2-7, the V gene TRBV6-1; D uncertain. CDR1 and CDR2 from the germline V gene are MNHNS and SASEGT. V dropped 8 bases and J dropped 3 bases, with 17 bases sitting between them. The CDR3 extends over 14 amino acids. The CDR3: CASAPVRLGYEQYF. The DNA of the CDR3 is TGTGCCAGCGCTCCCGTGCGGTTAGGCTACGAGCAGTACTTC.

This clone appeared a few times. The chain is built from TRBV7-9 and TRBJ2-7, with 8 bases fitting TRBD1. The CDR3 loop spans 15 amino acids. The V segment lost 5 bases and the J segment 3 bases; nucleotides outside the gene matches: 9. In germline, CDR1 is SEHNR, CDR2 FQNEAQ (reference sequence). The CDR3 sequence: CASSPGQGVRYEQYF. The CDR3 nucleotides read TGTGCCAGCAGCCCCGGACAGGGAGTTCGCTACGAGCAGTACTTC.

This chain links TRBV7-9 with TRBJ2-1; 12 bases align to TRBD2. Looked up from germline, CDR1 is SEHNR and CDR2 is FQNEAQ (reference sequence). V dropped 3 bases and J dropped 10; count of bases not matched to a gene: 4. The CDR3 is 14 residues long. CDR3 region: CASSFSLAGGEQFF. The CDR3 nucleotides read TGTGCCAGCAGCTTCAGTCTAGCGGGAGGGGAGCAGTTCTTC.

The count of this clone is one. The chain combines TRBV13 with TRBJ2-7; D ambiguous. The CDR3 length is 14 residues. V lost 1 base to trimming and J lost 2 bases, with 9 bases between them. Germline-derived CDR1 and CDR2 are PRHDT and FYEKMQ (reference sequence). The CDR3 loop is CASSLELQAYEQYF. The CDR3 region has the DNA TGTGCCAGCAGCTTAGAGTTGCAAGCCTACGAGCAGTACTTC.

The chain recombines TRBV4-1 with TRBJ2-3, with a tentative D call TRBD1 (5 bases). The CDR3 spans 14 residues. Trimming took off 2 bases at V and 2 bases at J, with 8 bases between the two ends. Germline loops: CDR1 MGHRA, CDR2 YSYEKL. The chain's CDR3 is CASSQTGPTDTQYF. The DNA of the CDR3 is TGCGCCAGCAGCCAAACAGGCCCCACAGATACGCAGTATTTT.

The chain links TRBV15 to TRBJ2-1; TRBD1 matches 10 bases. The germline gives CDR1 LNHNV, CDR2 YYDKDF (reference sequence). The CDR3 is made up of 15 amino acids. Losses at the gene ends were 2 bases for V and 5 bases for J; bases not matched to a gene: 3. As DNA, the CDR3 is TGTGCCACCAGCAGACCCGGGACAGGGGACAATGAGCAGTTCTTC. It codes for CATSRPGTGDNEQFF.